The text below deals with one T cell receptor beta chain. Its cognate antigen has yet to be identified. No per-base quality is available; no much larger clone lies one base away. The data originate from a study of T-cell memory formation after mild COVID-19 (dated by TCRdb to about 2021). Study-wide context: Most TCR sequence clusters were specific to one of the two donors. Two young, previously healthy adult volunteers, one female and one male, were included in the cohort. Longitudinal TCRalpha and TCRbeta repertoire sequencing tracked T-cell clones expanding and contracting after mild COVID-19 in a couple of donors.

Sequencer: Illumina NovaSeq 6000. cDNA libraries for TCRalpha and TCRbeta were prepared by 5'RACE using constant-segment primers, with sample barcodes and unique molecular identifiers added. RNA was extracted from every sample with Trizol reagent. Amplification of the libraries took two PCR steps, and the second step added a second sample barcode plus Illumina TruSeq adapters. Sequencing of libraries was performed on an Illumina NovaSeq with 2 x 150 bp paired-end reads. On the authors' methods: Demultiplexing of reads and collapsing into UMI-guided consensus sequences were performed with migec v1.2.7. Using mixcr v2.1.11, UMI consensuses were aligned to TRA and TRB V and J templates and then assembled into clonotypes. Clonotypes were classified as expanded or contracted when called significant by both edgeR and NoisET, with noise models trained on biological replicates. For edgeR calls, a false discovery rate-adjusted p below 0.01 and a log2 fold-change threshold of 1 were applied. As an exploratory analysis of dynamics, max-normalized trajectories of the 1000 most abundant clonotypes were examined with PCA combined with hierarchical clustering. Separately sequenced CD4+ and CD8+ repertoires were used to assign the CD4 or CD8 phenotype of responding clones. The raw public reads went through TCRdb reprocessing: fastp at Q25, MiXCR clone calling, in-frame beta chains kept. Entries that share a CDR3 protein sequence are merged under the most common genes and DNA. These V and J calls derive from TCRdb rather than the authors' analysis. A total of around 390,000 distinct CDR3 sequences appear in this sample, about 15% of them only once. About a fifth of the sample is taken by the ten largest.

Ficoll-Paque density gradient centrifugation was used to isolate PBMCs. CDR1 and CDR2, per the germline V gene (reference sequence), are SGHKS and YYEKEE. For this chain, trimming is 4 bases at the V end and 1 base at the J end, and the number of junction bases without a gene match is 12. Spanning cysteine to phenylalanine, the CDR3 consists of 17 amino acids. The read is trimmed to its CDR3 DNA, 51 bases read in frame from base 1. Points the paper makes about the study in general: Clones contracting from day 15 to 85 had balanced CD4/CD8 phenotypes, while a second wave expanding from day 15 to 37 was biased towards CD4+. Only two mild cases were covered by the study, and larger cohorts that include severe cases with pre-infection samples were considered necessary. Contracting CD4+ clones turned up mainly in the CM and EM memory subsets, whereas EMRA was where CD8+ clones were enriched. Some responding clones were detected in pre-infection memory, which suggested that pre-existing cross-reactive memory T cells had joined the SARS-CoV-2 response. Whether the second-wave clones peaking on day 37 were SARS-CoV-2 specific was not confirmed.

The chain couples TRBV5-5 to TRBJ1-1; 8 central nucleotides agree with TRBD1. The TCR was taken from a young man who had mild COVID-19 (a few samples of this study predate the infection). The sample titles of this study are shuffled in the database, so cell type and time point are left out; the donor was told from shared clones. Sequencing was done on a sample of PBMCs or a T cell subset sorted from them (not recorded which). The DNA reads TGTGCCAGCAGCCCCGGAGGCAGGGGGCACCAGAACACTGAAGCTTTCTTT. This sequence encodes CASSPGGRGHQNTEAFF.